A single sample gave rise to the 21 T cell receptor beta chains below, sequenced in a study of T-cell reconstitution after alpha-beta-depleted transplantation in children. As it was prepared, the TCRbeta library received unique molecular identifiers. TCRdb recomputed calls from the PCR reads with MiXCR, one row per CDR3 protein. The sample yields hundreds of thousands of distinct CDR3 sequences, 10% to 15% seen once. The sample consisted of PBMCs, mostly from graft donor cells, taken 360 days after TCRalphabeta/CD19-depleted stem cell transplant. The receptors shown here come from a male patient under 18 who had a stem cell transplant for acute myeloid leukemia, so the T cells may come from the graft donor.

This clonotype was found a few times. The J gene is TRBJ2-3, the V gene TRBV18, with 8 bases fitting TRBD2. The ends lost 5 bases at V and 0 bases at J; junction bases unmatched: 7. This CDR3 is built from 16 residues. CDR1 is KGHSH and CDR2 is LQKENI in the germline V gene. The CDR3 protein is CASSSLAGTSTDTQYF. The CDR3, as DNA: TGTGCCAGCTCATCTTTAGCGGGAACTAGCACAGATACGCAGTATTTT.

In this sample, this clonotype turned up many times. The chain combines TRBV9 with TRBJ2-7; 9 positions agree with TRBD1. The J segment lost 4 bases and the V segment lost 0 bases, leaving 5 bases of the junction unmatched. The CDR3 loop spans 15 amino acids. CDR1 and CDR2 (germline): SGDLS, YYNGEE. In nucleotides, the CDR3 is TGTGCCAGCAGCGTAGGCGGGACAGGGCTATACGAGCAGTACTTC. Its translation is CASSVGGTGLYEQYF.

CDR3 loop: CASYLFPYEQFF. The CDR3, as DNA: TGTGCCAGCTATTTGTTTCCCTATGAGCAGTTCTTC. This chain connects TRBV28 to TRBJ2-1; D unclear. This CDR3 has 12 amino acids. Trimming cost V 8 bases and J 8 bases, with 13 bases left between them. Germline CDR1 MDHEN, CDR2 SYDVKM.

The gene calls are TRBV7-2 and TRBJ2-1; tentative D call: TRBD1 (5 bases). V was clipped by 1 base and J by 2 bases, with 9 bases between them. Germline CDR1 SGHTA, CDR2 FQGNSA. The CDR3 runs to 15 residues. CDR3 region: CASSLGGRTYNEQFF. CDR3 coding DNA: TGTGCCAGCAGCTTAGGGGGCAGAACCTACAATGAGCAGTTCTTC.

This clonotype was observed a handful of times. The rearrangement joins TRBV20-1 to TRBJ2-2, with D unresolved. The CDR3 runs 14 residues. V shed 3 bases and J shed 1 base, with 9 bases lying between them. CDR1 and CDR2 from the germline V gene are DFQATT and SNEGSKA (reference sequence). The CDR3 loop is CSASSLGNTGELFF. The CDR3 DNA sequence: TGCAGTGCTAGTTCCCTGGGGAACACCGGGGAGCTGTTTTTT.

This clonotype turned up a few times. Written as DNA, the CDR3 is TGCGCCAGCAGCTGGGGGGAAGAGCAGTACTTC. The encoded protein is CASSWGEEQYF. The rearrangement links TRBV5-1 to TRBJ2-7; a weak D match, TRBD2 (6 bases). The CDR3 totals 11 residues. V was pared by 3 bases and J by 7 bases, with 8 bases between. Germline V gives CDR1 SGHRS, CDR2 YFSETQ.

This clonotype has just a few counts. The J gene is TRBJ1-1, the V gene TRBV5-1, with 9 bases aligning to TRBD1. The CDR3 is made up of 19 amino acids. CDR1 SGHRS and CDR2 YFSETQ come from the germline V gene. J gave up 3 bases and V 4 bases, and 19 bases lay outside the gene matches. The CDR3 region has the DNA TGCGCCAGCAGCGTTCGAATCCCGGGGACAGGGTGGCGTGACACTGAAGCTTTCTTT. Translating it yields CASSVRIPGTGWRDTEAFF.

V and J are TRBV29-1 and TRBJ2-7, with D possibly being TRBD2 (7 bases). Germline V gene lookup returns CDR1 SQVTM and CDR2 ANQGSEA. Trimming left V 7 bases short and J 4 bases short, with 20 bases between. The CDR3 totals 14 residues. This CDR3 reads CSAQRGGTGYEQYF. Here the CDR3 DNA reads TGCAGCGCTCAGAGGGGGGGCACAGGGTACGAGCAGTACTTC.

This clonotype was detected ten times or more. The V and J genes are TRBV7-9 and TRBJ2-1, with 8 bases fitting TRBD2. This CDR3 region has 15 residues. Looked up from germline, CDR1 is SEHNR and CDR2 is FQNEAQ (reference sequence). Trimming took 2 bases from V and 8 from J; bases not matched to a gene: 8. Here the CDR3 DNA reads TGTGCCAGCAGCTTATTCGGGGGGGTCTTGGATGAGCAGTTCTTC. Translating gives CASSLFGGVLDEQFF.

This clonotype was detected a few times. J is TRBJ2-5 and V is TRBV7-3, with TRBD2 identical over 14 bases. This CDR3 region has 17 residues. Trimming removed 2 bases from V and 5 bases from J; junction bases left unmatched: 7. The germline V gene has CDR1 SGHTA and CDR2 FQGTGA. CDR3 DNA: TGTGCCAGCAGCTTATCCGGACTAGCGGGAGGAGGGGAGACCCAGTACTTC. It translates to CASSLSGLAGGGETQYF.

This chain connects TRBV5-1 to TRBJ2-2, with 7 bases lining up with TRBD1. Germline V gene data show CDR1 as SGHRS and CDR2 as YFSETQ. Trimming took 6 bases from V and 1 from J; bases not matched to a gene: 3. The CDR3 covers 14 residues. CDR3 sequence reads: CASTYRGNTGELFF. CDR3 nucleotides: TGCGCCAGCACATACAGGGGGAACACCGGGGAGCTGTTTTTT.

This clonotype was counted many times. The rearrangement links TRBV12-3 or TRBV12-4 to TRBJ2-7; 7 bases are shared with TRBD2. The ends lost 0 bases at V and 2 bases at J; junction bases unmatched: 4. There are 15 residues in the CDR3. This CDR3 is CASSLAGGNTYEQYF. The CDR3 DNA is TGTGCCAGCAGTTTAGCGGGAGGGAACACCTACGAGCAGTACTTC.

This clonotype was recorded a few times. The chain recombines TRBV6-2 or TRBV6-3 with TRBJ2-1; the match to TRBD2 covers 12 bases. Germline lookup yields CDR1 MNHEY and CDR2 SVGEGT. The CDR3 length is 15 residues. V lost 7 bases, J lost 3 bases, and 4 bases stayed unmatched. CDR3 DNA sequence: TGTGCCAGCATTAAGGGACTAGCGGGCTACAATGAGCAGTTCTTC. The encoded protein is CASIKGLAGYNEQFF.

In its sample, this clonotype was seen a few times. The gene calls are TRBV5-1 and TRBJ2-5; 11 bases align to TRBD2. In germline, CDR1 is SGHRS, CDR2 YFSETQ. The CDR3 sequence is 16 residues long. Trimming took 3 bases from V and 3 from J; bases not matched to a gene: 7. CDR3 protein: CASSSSGTSGEETQYF. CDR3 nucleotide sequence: TGCGCCAGCAGCTCATCCGGGACTAGCGGTGAAGAGACCCAGTACTTC.

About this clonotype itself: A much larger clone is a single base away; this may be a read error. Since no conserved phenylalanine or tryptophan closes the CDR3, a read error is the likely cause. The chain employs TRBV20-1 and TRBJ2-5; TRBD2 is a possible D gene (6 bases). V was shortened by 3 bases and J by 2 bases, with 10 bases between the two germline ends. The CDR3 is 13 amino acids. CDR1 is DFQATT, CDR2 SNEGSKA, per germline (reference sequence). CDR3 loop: CSARGLLQETQYV. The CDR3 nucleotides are TGCAGTGCTAGGGGACTTCTGCAAGAGACCCAGTACGTC.

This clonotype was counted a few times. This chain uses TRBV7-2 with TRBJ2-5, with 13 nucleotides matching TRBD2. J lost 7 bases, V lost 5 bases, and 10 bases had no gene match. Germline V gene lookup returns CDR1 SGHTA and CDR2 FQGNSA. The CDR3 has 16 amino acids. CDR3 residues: CASSPRPGTSGATQYF. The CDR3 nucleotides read TGTGCCAGCAGCCCCAGACCCGGGACTAGCGGGGCGACCCAGTACTTC.

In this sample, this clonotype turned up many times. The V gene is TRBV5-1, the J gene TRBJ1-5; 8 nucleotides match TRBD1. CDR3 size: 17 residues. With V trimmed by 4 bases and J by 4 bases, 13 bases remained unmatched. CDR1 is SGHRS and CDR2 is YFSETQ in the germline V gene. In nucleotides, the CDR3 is TGCGCCAGCAGCCTCGTACCGACAGGGGCGGGGAATCAGCCCCAGCATTTT. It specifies CASSLVPTGAGNQPQHF. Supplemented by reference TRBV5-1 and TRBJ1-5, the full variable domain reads KAGVTQTPRYLIKTRGQQVTLSCSPISGHRSVSWYQQTPGQGLQFLFEYFSETQRNKGNFPGRFSGRQFSNSRSEMNVSTLELGDSALYLCASSLVPTGAGNQPQHFGDGTRLSIL.

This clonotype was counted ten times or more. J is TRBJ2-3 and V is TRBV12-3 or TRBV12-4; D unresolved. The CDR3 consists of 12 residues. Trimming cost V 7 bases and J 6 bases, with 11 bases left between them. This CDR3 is CASMSVGDTQYF. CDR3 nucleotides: TGTGCCAGCATGTCGGTGGGGGATACGCAGTATTTT.

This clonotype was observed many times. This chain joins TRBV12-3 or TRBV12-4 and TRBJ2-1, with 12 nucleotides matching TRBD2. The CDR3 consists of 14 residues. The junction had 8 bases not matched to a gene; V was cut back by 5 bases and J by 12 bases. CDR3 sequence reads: CASSPRTSGKVQFF. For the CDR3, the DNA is TGTGCCAGCAGTCCCCGGACTAGCGGGAAAGTGCAGTTCTTC.

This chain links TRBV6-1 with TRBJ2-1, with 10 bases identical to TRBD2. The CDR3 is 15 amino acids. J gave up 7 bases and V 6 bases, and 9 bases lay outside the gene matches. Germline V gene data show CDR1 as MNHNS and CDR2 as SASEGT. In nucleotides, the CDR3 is TGTGCCAGCAGCCAAGGACTAGCGGCTTTGAATGAGCAGTTCTTC. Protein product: CASSQGLAALNEQFF.

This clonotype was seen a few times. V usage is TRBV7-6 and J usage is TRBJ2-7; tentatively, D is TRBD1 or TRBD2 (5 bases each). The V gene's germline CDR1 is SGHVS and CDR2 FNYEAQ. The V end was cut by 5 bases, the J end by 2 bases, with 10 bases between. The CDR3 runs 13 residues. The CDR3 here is CASSRDEAYEQYF. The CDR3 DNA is TGTGCCAGCAGCCGGGACGAAGCCTACGAGCAGTACTTC.